Included here is one T cell receptor beta chain sequence, with context. This specimen belongs to a study of blood T cell repertoires in COVID-19. Study-wide context: COVID-19 samples collected from the United States, Italy and Spain covered acute and convalescent phases. PBMCs, B-cell-depleted T cells, or T cells were the source of the cDNA or gDNA that made up the material.

Method: immunoSEQ multiplex PCR; TCRdb's copy keeps in-frame clones and lacks some. This table holds 60,000 to 90,000 clones, 74% found once. The length of the CDR3 is 15 residues. The J segment lost 5 bases and the V segment lost 1 base, leaving 7 bases of the junction unmatched. Germline CDR1 is SGHNT and CDR2 is YENEEA. This sequence was found in a human donor with acute or convalescent COVID-19. The donor label of this sample is uncertain. The sample consisted of peripheral blood. The V call is TRBV11-3, the J call TRBJ2-7, with 8 bases matching TRBD2. The CDR3 region has the DNA TGTGCCAGCAGCTTAGGCGGGAGGCATGGGGACGAGCAGTACTTC. It yields the protein CASSLGGRHGDEQYF.